This T cell receptor gamma chain originates from a study of gamma delta lymphoproliferative disorders and STAT genes. The overall study: The LymphoTrack Dx TCRG Assay amplified gamma chains from at least 50 ng of genomic DNA. Delta libraries were made per EuroClonality-NGS working group procedure.

Points from the study as a whole: Patient gamma repertoires clustered apart from healthy controls; delta did not. Nearly all major patient gamma and delta clonotypes were public.

This clone is labeled as large. The antigen is not known. After removal of 0 bases from V and 0 bases from J, the junction contained 4 bases not matched to a gene. CDR1 is VTNTFY and CDR2 is YDVSTARD in the germline V gene (reference sequence). The CDR3 sequence is 16 residues long. Sequencing used genomic DNA taken from PBMCs of patients and controls. TCRdb re-called clones from the multiplex PCR reads using CATT. In the table there are about 1,200 gamma-chain clones, more than 12% of which are singletons. The sample taken for sequencing was blood. This sequence joins TRGV3 and TRGJP1. As TCRdb names no J gene, one was assigned here on the basis of a DNA match to germline. The TCR originated in a human donor in good health. The CDR3 DNA is TGTGCCACCTGGGACAGGGAATATACCACTGGTTGGTTCAAGATATTT. It translates to CATWDREYTTGWFKIF.